This section outlines one TCR beta chain sequence together with its context. This clone has a handful of counts. Its antigen is unknown. The sample holds no much larger clone one base away, and base qualities are not on file. The collaborating institutions used their own protocols to collect whole blood in K2EDTA tubes. For TCRbeta analysis, collaborator samples were shipped as frozen whole blood, as isolated PBMCs, or as DNA extracted from either sample type. The data are from a study of blood T cell repertoires in COVID-19 (dated by TCRdb to about 2020). Background for the entire study: The collaborator samples originated in the United States, Italy and Spain and spanned the acute and convalescent phases of COVID-19. Where available, HLA class I and class II types were taken from metadata supplied by the sample provider and were not determined by assay-based typing. A de-identified subject ID, COVID-19 status, age in years and sex were almost always included in the sample metadata. The dataset comprised deeply sampled blood TCRbeta repertoires from subjects exposed to, actively infected with, or recovered from COVID-19. Samples came from the ongoing ImmuneRACE study (first 160 participants) plus 1,254 subjects from 6 global collaborators. The prospective study material was composed of cDNA or gDNA derived from T cells, B-cell-depleted T cells, or PBMCs. The repertoires were made available in a free public database intended to serve as a resource for research on the immune response to SARS-CoV-2.

Study-wide conclusions, independent of this receptor: Clinical and demographic metadata were provided uncurated, with the amount varying by source and participant.

The immunoSEQ Assay, a bias-controlled multiplex PCR, was used to amplify TCRbeta CDR3 regions from genomic DNA. The original methods were these. The number of nucleated cells in each sample was estimated from the amplification of reference gene primers within the assay. Sequence reads were collapsed and filtered to measure the absolute abundance of every unique TCRbeta CDR3 rearrangement. For each sample, productive Simpson clonality was calculated as the square root of Simpson's diversity index over productive rearrangements. TCRdb re-hosts the immuneACCESS table, in-frame sequences only. Its copies lack some clones; in the studies checked, an unresolved V gene accounts for under half of them, and the cause for the rest is not known. Clone size and V and J calls were adopted from that table, with D and trimming inferred from the DNA. The sample profile shows about 4,900 clones; roughly 89% of them were found once. The ten largest account for about 20% of the sample.

A distance of 19 bases separates the germline ends of V and J, which lose 7 bases and 1 base respectively. Spanning cysteine to phenylalanine, the CDR3 consists of 16 amino acids. The read is trimmed to its CDR3 DNA, 48 bases read in frame from base 1. For CDR1 and CDR2, the germline V gene lists SNHLY and FYNNEI. Sequencing input: peripheral blood. The chain employs TRBV2 and TRBJ1-2; confidence is insufficient to name the D gene. The source is a human donor in a cohort sampled during active COVID-19. The sequence in DNA is TGTGCCAGCACCCAAGACTTGGCAGCCCTTAACTATGGCTACACCTTC. Its translation reads: CASTQDLAALNYGYTF. Where the CDR3 stops, the reference TRBV2 and TRBJ1-2 genes take over; the full variable domain is EPEVTQTPSHQVTQMGQEVILRCVPISNHLYFYWYRQILGQKVEFLVSFYNNEISEKSEIFDDQFSVERPDGSNFTLKIRSTKLEDSAMYFCASTQDLAALNYGYTFGSGTRLTVV.